Following are 23 T cell receptor beta chains from one sample sequenced in a study of graft-versus-host responses after intestinal transplantation. Some clones are missing from TCRdb's copy, which holds only in-frame ones; the method was immunoSEQ multiplex PCR. This sample yields approximately 120,000 clones, of which approximately 94% are seen a single time; roughly 0.16% belongs to the top ten. Which antigens these TCRs recognize remains unknown. The source was unstimulated CD4+ T cells sorted from spleen or lymph node cells, collected before intestinal transplant. These receptors originate from a human donor who received an intestinal transplant.

V usage is TRBV5-6 and J usage is TRBJ2-2, with D possibly matching TRBD1 (5 bases). Germline V CDR1 and CDR2: SGHDT, YYEEEE. The length of the CDR3 is 12 residues. V was clipped by 4 bases and J by 6 bases, with 7 bases between them. CDR3 amino acids: CASSQGAGELFF. Here the CDR3 DNA reads TGTGCCAGCAGCCAGGGTGCCGGGGAGCTGTTTTTT.

The chain couples TRBV6-1 to TRBJ1-2, with unresolved D. The length of the CDR3 is 16 residues. Germline CDR1 reads MNHNS; CDR2 reads SASEGT. V lost 1 base, J lost 2 bases, and 14 bases lay in between. CDR3 protein: CASSEGGGGSNYGYTF. CDR3 DNA sequence: TGTGCCAGCAGTGAAGGGGGAGGAGGGTCGAACTATGGCTACACCTTC.

The CDR3 nucleotides are TGCGCCAGCAGGACCAGGGACAGGGGACCGAATTCACCCCTCCACTTT. Encoded protein: CASRTRDRGPNSPLHF. The chain carries TRBV10-2 and TRBJ1-6, with 10 bases that match TRBD1. This CDR3 region has 16 residues. CDR1 is WSHSY, CDR2 SAAADI, per germline. Unmatched junction bases numbered 9, after V lost 6 bases and J lost 7 bases.

Notes on this clone: At the DNA level, this CDR3 is encoded by other sequences in the same sample as well. V and J are TRBV5-1 and TRBJ2-3; 7 bases align to TRBD2. The CDR3 totals 15 residues. Germline V CDR1 and CDR2: SGHRS, YFSETQ. The trim removed 0 bases at V and 0 bases at J, leaving 1 base unmatched. Written as DNA, the CDR3 is TGCGCCAGCAGCTTGGGGGGACTAAGCACAGATACGCAGTATTTT. This sequence encodes CASSLGGLSTDTQYF.

The V gene is TRBV7-6, the J gene TRBJ2-7, with 7 bases lining up with TRBD1. V lost 2 bases to trimming and J lost 0 bases; unmatched junction nucleotides: 1. The CDR3 contains 14 residues. Germline assignment: CDR1 SGHVS and CDR2 FNYEAQ. CDR3 DNA sequence: TGTGCCAGCAGCTTAAGACAGGGCTCCTACGAGCAGTACTTC. It codes for CASSLRQGSYEQYF.

The chain links TRBV2 to TRBJ1-1; no definite D call. Germline V gene sequence: CDR1 SNHLY, CDR2 FYNNEI. Deletions cut 4 bases from V and 2 bases from J, with 11 bases between. The CDR3 loop spans 14 amino acids. CDR3 sequence reads: CASSAEYQNTEAFF. DNA of the CDR3: TGTGCCAGCAGTGCCGAGTACCAAAACACTGAAGCTTTCTTT.

V and J are TRBV9 and TRBJ1-2; weak D call: TRBD1 (5 bases). The germline CDR1 and CDR2 sequences are SGDLS and YYNGEE. Trimming took off 0 bases at V and 4 bases at J, with 10 bases between the two ends. This CDR3 is 14 amino acids long. CDR3 protein: CASSVGREGYGYTF. The DNA for the CDR3 is TGTGCCAGCAGCGTAGGCAGGGAGGGCTATGGCTACACCTTC.

V is TRBV5-1 and J is TRBJ2-5; 8 bases map to TRBD1. V dropped 5 bases and J dropped 8; count of bases not matched to a gene: 11. The CDR3 is 14 residues long. Germline-derived CDR1 and CDR2 are SGHRS and YFSETQ. The CDR3 DNA reads as TGCGCCAGCAGTTCCGACGGGACAGGAGGTACCCAGTACTTC. It codes for CASSSDGTGGTQYF.

The chain is built from TRBV18 and TRBJ2-5; 7 nucleotides align to TRBD2. V lost 2 bases and J lost 3; bases outside the gene matches: 0. Germline V gene sequence: CDR1 KGHSH, CDR2 LQKENI. This CDR3 is built from 13 residues. The CDR3: CASSPAGEETQYF. CDR3 DNA: TGTGCCAGCTCACCAGCGGGGGAAGAGACCCAGTACTTC.

This sequence joins TRBV15 and TRBJ1-5; D remains ambiguous. From germline, CDR1 is LNHNV and CDR2 YYDKDF (reference sequence). This CDR3 comprises 14 residues. V lost 0 bases to trimming and J lost 7 bases, with 10 bases between them. This chain's CDR3 is CATSRDYSRQPQHF. CDR3 DNA: TGTGCCACCAGCAGAGATTACTCACGGCAGCCCCAGCATTTT.

J is TRBJ1-4 and V is TRBV27; D call uncertain. This CDR3 has 12 residues. V was clipped by 8 bases and J by 4 bases, with 8 bases between them. CDR1 MNHEY and CDR2 SMNVEV come from the germline V gene (reference sequence). CDR3 loop: CASRDVNEKLFF. CDR3 DNA: TGTGCCAGCCGCGATGTTAATGAAAAACTGTTTTTT.

In DNA form, the CDR3 reads TGCGCCAGCAGCTACCGACAGCGGGGGGGGACCTACAATGAGCAGTTCTTC. It specifies CASSYRQRGGTYNEQFF. This chain uses TRBV5-1 with TRBJ2-1; 10 bases are a match to TRBD2. This CDR3 contains 17 residues. V lost 3 bases, J lost 2 bases, and 8 bases stayed unmatched. Looked up from germline, CDR1 is SGHRS and CDR2 is YFSETQ.

V gene TRBV2 combines with J gene TRBJ1-6, with D uncertain. The CDR3 is 11 amino acids. Germline V CDR1 and CDR2: SNHLY, FYNNEI. V lost 6 bases and J 7 bases, leaving 4 bases between the germline ends. This CDR3 is CASRDNSPLHF. CDR3 DNA sequence: TGTGCCAGCAGGGACAATTCACCCCTCCACTTT.

The chain has TRBV6-6 and TRBJ2-5, with D possibly TRBD2 on 6 matching bases. This CDR3 is built from 14 residues. V lost 5 bases to trimming and J lost 5 bases, with 15 bases between them. Germline lookup yields CDR1 MNHNY and CDR2 SVGAGI (reference sequence). CDR3 in DNA: TGTGCCAGCAGTCCTCGGGGGTCGGGGGAGACCCAGTACTTC. This sequence encodes CASSPRGSGETQYF.

The chain joins TRBV30 to TRBJ1-3; D gene unclear. The V gene's germline CDR1 is GTSNPN and CDR2 SVGIG (reference sequence). V lost 3 bases, J lost 0 bases, and 9 bases lay in between. The CDR3 extends over 14 amino acids. Written as DNA, the CDR3 is TGTGCCTGGAGCGATGGTAGCTCTGGAAACACCATATATTTT. Protein sequence: CAWSDGSSGNTIYF.

Concerning this clone: Germline is not matched at one junction end, which may reflect a read error. The genes are TRBV7-6 and TRBJ2-3, with D unclear. The V gene's germline CDR1 is SGHVS and CDR2 FNYEAQ. The CDR3 has 13 residues. This chain's CDR3 is CAGSLRGTDTQYF. The CDR3 nucleotides read TGTGCCGGCAGCTTAAGGGGCACAGATACGCAGTATTTT.

This clone was seen only once. V and J are TRBV30 and TRBJ1-4; 7 nucleotides align to TRBD1. Germline CDR1 reads GTSNPN; CDR2 reads SVGIG (reference sequence). Trimming removed 6 bases from V and 0 bases from J; junction bases left unmatched: 10. The length of the CDR3 is 16 residues. The CDR3 DNA reads as TGTGCCTGCCCGGGACAGCCGGATGCAACTAATGAAAAACTGTTTTTT. Protein: CACPGQPDATNEKLFF. Full variable domain (missing parts from reference TRBV30 and TRBJ1-4): SQTIHQWPATLVQPVGSPLSLECTVEGTSNPNLYWYRQAAGRGLQLLFYSVGIGQISSEVPQNLSASRPQDRQFILSSKKLLLSDSGFYLCACPGQPDATNEKLFFGSGTQLSVL.

This rearrangement joins TRBV18 to TRBJ2-3; 7 positions agree with TRBD2. Looked up from germline, CDR1 is KGHSH and CDR2 is LQKENI. The CDR3 spans 15 residues. V was pared by 2 bases and J by 0 bases, with 2 bases of the junction left unmatched. The CDR3 region has the DNA TGTGCCAGCTCACCAATTAGCGGGAGCACAGATACGCAGTATTTT. Translated: CASSPISGSTDTQYF.

V is TRBV6-1 and J is TRBJ2-1; 8 nucleotides agree with TRBD2. This CDR3 comprises 15 residues. Per germline, CDR1 MNHNS and CDR2 SASEGT. V trimming: 5 bases; J trimming: 2 bases; junction bases outside the gene matches: 5. The CDR3: CASSWGAGAYNEQFF. The CDR3 nucleotides read TGTGCCAGCAGTTGGGGAGCGGGGGCCTACAATGAGCAGTTCTTC.

In DNA form, the CDR3 reads TGTGCCAGCAGTGAACAGGGGGCAAGTTCACCCCTCCACTTT. Its protein is CASSEQGASSPLHF. The chain recombines TRBV6-5 with TRBJ1-6; 9 bases map to TRBD1. With V trimmed by 5 bases and J by 9 bases, 5 bases remained unmatched. Germline CDR1 is MNHEY and CDR2 is SVGAGI. This CDR3 region has 14 residues.

The rearrangement uses TRBV7-9 and TRBJ1-1; D not certain. The V end was cut by 6 bases, the J end by 3 bases, with 8 bases between. The CDR3 runs 12 residues. Germline V lookup: CDR1 SEHNR, CDR2 FQNEAQ (reference sequence). CDR3 sequence reads: CASRGRDTEAFF. The CDR3 nucleotides read TGTGCCAGCAGGGGTAGGGACACTGAAGCTTTCTTT.

The chain couples TRBV6-5 to TRBJ1-2, with D uncertain. The germline V gene encodes CDR1 MNHEY and CDR2 SVGAGI. This CDR3 is 15 amino acids long. V lost 6 bases, J lost 5 bases, and 19 bases lay in between. The CDR3 loop is CASRPTPTLSYGYTF. The CDR3 DNA is TGTGCCAGCAGACCAACTCCCACCCTATCTTATGGCTACACCTTC.

As regards this clone: Other DNA variants within this sample encode the same CDR3. The chain employs TRBV11-2 and TRBJ2-7; D perhaps matches TRBD1 (5 bases). The germline V gene encodes CDR1 SGHAT and CDR2 FQNNGV. This CDR3 region has 13 residues. V was cut by 1 base and J by 4 bases, with 8 bases left in between. CDR3 DNA: TGTGCCAGCAGCTTAGGACAGAAATACGAGCAGTACTTC. This encodes CASSLGQKYEQYF.